This note documents a single T cell receptor (beta chain) sequence. Antigen: not known. Incorporation of UMIs carrying a 6-nucleotide sample barcode was performed by template switching. TCRdb reanalyzed the 5' RACE reads, giving one entry per CDR3 protein sequence and no DNA. This sample's table reports about 380,000 distinct CDR3 sequences. The CDR3 has 16 amino acids. Germline values: CDR1 MNHEY, CDR2 SVGAGI. This sample is part of a study of monozygotic twins with inflammatory bowel disease. Study-level points and caveats: A single strong IBD-associated signal or clonotype was not supported by the findings.

The clonotype originates from a human donor with ulcerative colitis or Crohn's disease, or a healthy co-twin of an affected twin (not recorded which). The chain couples TRBV6-5 to TRBJ2-1; the TRBD1 assignment by TCRdb is unverifiable without DNA. Material for sequencing was blood. The CDR3 sequence: CASRLDRGSSYNEQFF.